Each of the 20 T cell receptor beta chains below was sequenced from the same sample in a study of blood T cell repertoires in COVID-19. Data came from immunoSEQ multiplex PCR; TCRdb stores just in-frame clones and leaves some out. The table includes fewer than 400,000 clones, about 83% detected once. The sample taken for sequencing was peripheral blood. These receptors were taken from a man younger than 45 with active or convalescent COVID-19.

In nucleotides, the CDR3 is TGTGCCAGCTCAGAGGTTGAAACTAATGAAAAACTGTTTTTT. It translates to CASSEVETNEKLFF. The chain joins TRBV6-5 to TRBJ1-4; D is unresolved. V was clipped by 8 bases and J by 1 base, with 11 bases between them. Germline CDR1 and CDR2: MNHEY and SVGAGI. The CDR3 is 14 residues long.

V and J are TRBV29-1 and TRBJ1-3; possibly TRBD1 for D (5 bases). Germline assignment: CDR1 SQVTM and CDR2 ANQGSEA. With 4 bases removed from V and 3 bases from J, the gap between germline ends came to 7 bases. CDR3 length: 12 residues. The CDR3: CSVGQGGNTIYF. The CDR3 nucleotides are TGCAGCGTTGGTCAGGGTGGAAACACCATATATTTT. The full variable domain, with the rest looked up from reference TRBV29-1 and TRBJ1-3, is SAVISQKPSRDICQRGTSLTIQCQVDSQVTMMFWYRQQPGQSLTLIATANQGSEATYESGFVIDKFPISRPNLTFSTLTVSNMSPEDSSIYLCSVGQGGNTIYFGEGSWLTVV.

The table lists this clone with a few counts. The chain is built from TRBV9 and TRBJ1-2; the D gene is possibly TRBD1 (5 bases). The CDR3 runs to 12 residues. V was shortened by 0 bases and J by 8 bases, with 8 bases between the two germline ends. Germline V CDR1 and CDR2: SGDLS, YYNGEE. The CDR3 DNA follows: TGTGCCAGCAGCGTAGTTGGACACGGCTACACCTTC. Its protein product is CASSVVGHGYTF.

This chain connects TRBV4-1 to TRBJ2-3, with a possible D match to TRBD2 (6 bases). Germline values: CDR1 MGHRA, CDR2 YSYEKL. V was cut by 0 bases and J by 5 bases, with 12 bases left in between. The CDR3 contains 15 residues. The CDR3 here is CASSQDRESGDTQYF. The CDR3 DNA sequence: TGCGCCAGCAGCCAAGACCGGGAGAGCGGAGATACGCAGTATTTT.

The DNA of the CDR3 is TGCAGCTACTTGATAGCGGGAAATGAGCAGTTCTTC. This gives the protein CSYLIAGNEQFF. The V and J genes are TRBV29-1 and TRBJ2-1, with TRBD2 matching over 8 bases. Germline lookup yields CDR1 SQVTM and CDR2 ANQGSEA. The CDR3 runs to 12 residues. Losses at the gene ends were 8 bases for V and 7 bases for J; bases not matched to a gene: 7.

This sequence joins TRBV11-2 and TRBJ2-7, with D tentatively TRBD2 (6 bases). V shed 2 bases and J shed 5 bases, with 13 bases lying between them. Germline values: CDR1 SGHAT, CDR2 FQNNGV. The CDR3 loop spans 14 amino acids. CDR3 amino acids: CASSLSGRSNEQYF. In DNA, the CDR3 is TGTGCCAGCAGCTTAAGCGGGCGAAGCAACGAGCAGTACTTC.

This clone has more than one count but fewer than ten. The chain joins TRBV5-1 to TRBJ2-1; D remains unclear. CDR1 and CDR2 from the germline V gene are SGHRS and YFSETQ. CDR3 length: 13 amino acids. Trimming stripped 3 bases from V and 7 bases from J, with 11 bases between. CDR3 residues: CASSWLMLNEQFF. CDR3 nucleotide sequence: TGCGCCAGCAGCTGGCTTATGCTGAATGAGCAGTTCTTC.

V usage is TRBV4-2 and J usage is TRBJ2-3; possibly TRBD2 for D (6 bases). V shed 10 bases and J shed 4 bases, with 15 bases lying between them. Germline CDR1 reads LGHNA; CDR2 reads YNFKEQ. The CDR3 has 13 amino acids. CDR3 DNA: TGTGCCAAGGGAGCGGGCTTTTCAGATACGCAGTATTTT. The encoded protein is CAKGAGFSDTQYF.

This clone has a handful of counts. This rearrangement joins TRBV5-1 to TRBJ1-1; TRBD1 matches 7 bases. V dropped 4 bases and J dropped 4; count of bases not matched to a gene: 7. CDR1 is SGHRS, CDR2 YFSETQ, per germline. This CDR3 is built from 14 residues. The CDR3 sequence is CASSPQGEGTEAFF. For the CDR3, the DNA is TGCGCCAGCAGCCCGCAGGGGGAAGGCACTGAAGCTTTCTTT.

The CDR3 here is CASNRLALRNEQFF. The CDR3 region has the DNA TGTGCCAGCAATCGACTAGCGTTGAGGAATGAGCAGTTCTTC. This chain connects TRBV6-5 to TRBJ2-1, with TRBD2 identical over 8 bases. Trimming took 7 bases from V and 7 from J; bases not matched to a gene: 9. The CDR3 extends over 14 amino acids. In germline, CDR1 is MNHEY, CDR2 SVGAGI.

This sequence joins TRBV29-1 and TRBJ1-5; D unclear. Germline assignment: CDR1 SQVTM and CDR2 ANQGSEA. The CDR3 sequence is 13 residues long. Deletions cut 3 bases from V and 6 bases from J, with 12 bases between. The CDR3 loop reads CSVEEVTGQPQHF. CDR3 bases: TGCAGCGTTGAGGAGGTCACGGGTCAGCCCCAGCATTTT.

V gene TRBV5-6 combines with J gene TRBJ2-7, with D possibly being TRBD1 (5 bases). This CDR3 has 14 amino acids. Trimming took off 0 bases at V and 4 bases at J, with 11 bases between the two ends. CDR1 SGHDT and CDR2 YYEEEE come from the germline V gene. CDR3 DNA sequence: TGTGCCAGCAGCTTGGCAGGGCAGAATTACGAGCAGTACTTC. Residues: CASSLAGQNYEQYF.

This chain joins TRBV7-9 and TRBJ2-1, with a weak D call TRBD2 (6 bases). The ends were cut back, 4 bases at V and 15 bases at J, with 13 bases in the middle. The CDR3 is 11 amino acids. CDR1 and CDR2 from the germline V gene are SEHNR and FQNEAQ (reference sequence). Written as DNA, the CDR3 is TGTGCCAGCAGCTCCGGGACTCCCCGGTTCTTC. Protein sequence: CASSSGTPRFF.

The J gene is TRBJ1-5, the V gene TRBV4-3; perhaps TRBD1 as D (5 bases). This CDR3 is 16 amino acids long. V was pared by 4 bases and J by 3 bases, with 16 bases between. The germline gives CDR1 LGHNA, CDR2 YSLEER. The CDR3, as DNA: TGCGCCAGCAGCCCGGACGCGGGGCTGTTCAATCAGCCCCAGCATTTT. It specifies CASSPDAGLFNQPQHF.

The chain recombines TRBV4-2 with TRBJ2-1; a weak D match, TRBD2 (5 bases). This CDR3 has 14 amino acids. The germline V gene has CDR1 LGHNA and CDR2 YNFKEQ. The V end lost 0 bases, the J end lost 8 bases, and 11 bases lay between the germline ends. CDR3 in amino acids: CASSQDGLEDEQFF. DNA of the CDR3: TGTGCCAGCAGCCAAGACGGACTGGAGGATGAGCAGTTCTTC.

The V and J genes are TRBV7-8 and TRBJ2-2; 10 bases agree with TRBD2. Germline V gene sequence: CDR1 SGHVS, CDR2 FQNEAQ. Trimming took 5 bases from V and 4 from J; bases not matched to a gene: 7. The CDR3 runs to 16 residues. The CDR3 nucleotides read TGTGCCAGCAGCCCCAGCGGGGGGGCCGGCACCGGGGAGCTGTTTTTT. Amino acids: CASSPSGGAGTGELFF.

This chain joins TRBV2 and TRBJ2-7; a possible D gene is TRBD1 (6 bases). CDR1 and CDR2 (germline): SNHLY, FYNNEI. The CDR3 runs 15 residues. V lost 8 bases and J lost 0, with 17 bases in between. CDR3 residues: CASSAIQGFSYEQYF. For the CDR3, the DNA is TGTGCCAGCTCGGCAATCCAGGGGTTCTCCTACGAGCAGTACTTC. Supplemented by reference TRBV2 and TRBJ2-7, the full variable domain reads EPEVTQTPSHQVTQMGQEVILRCVPISNHLYFYWYRQILGQKVEFLVSFYNNEISEKSEIFDDQFSVERPDGSNFTLKIRSTKLEDSAMYFCASSAIQGFSYEQYFGPGTRLTVT.

For the CDR3, the DNA is TGCGCCAGCAGCTTCGGGGTTAACGAGCAGTTCTTC. Its protein product is CASSFGVNEQFF. This chain connects TRBV5-1 to TRBJ2-1, with a weak D call TRBD2 (5 bases). Trimming removed 2 bases at V and 10 bases at J, with 10 bases between. Per germline, CDR1 SGHRS and CDR2 YFSETQ. The CDR3 contains 12 residues.

Written as DNA, the CDR3 is TGTGCCAGCAGCTTAGCGGGCTTGGTTGATCAGCCCCAGCATTTT. This gives the protein CASSLAGLVDQPQHF. This sequence joins TRBV7-2 and TRBJ1-5; D unresolved. This CDR3 has 15 amino acids. The V end was cut by 0 bases, the J end by 5 bases, with 11 bases between. Germline CDR1 reads SGHTA; CDR2 reads FQGNSA.

The CDR3 DNA is TGCGCCAGCAGCCAGGTTTTGGTTAGCACTGAAGCTTTCTTT. Protein product: CASSQVLVSTEAFF. The V and J genes are TRBV4-1 and TRBJ1-1; D is uncertain. CDR1 and CDR2 from the germline V gene are MGHRA and YSYEKL. This CDR3 is built from 14 residues. Trimming stripped 3 bases from V and 4 bases from J, with 12 bases between.